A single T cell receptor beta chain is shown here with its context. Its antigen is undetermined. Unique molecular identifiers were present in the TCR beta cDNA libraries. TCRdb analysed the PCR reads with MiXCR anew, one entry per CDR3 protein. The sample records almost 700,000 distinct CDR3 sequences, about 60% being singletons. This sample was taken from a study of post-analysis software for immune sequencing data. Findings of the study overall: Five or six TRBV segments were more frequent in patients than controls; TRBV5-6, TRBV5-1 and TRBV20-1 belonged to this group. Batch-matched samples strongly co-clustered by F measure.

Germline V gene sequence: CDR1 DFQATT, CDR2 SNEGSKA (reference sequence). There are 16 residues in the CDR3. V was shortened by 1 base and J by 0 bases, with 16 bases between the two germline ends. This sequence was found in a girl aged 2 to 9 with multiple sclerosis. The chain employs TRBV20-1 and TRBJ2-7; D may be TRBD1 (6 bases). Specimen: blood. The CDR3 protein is CSARGQGQLYSYEQYF. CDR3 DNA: TGCAGTGCTAGAGGCCAGGGGCAGCTGTACTCCTACGAGCAGTACTTC.